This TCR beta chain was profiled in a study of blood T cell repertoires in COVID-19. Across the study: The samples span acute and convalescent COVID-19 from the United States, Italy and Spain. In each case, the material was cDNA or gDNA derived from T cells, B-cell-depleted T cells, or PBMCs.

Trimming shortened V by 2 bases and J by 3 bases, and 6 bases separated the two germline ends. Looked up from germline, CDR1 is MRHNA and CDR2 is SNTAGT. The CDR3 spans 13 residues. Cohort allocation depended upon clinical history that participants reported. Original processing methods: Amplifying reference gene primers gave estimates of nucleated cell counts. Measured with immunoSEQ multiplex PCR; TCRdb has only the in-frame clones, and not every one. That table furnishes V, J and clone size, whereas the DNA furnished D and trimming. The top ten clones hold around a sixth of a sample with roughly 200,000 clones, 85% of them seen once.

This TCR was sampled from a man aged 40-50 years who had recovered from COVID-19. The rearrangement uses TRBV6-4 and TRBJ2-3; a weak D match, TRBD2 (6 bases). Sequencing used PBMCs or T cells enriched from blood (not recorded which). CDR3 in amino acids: CASSDGTTDTQYF. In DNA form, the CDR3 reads TGTGCCAGCAGTGACGGGACTACAGATACGCAGTATTTT.